This is a list of T cell receptor beta chains from one sample in a study of low-dose radiotherapy and immunotherapy resistance in tumors. TCRdb called the reads again in MiXCR, with one record for every CDR3 protein. This sample has tens of thousands of distinct CDR3 sequences, with roughly a sixth found just once. This sample comprised PBMCs, obtained before treatment. The receptors come from a male donor with prostate cancer. Both conserved end residues are part of each CDR3. The order of the fields is V gene, clone size, J gene, D gene, CDR3 protein, CDR3 DNA. D genes are given only for firm matches. Size is omitted from some rows. Given values are once, few, many or a class for expanded clones.

V: TRBV19
size: many
J: TRBJ2-2
D: -
CDR3: CASSIGGELFF
DNA: TGTGCCAGTAGTATTGGTGGGGAGCTGTTTTTT

V: TRBV9
size: many
J: TRBJ2-3
D: -
CDR3: CASNVRGDTQYF
DNA: TGTGCCAGCAACGTTCGAGGAGATACGCAGTATTTT

V: TRBV4-1
size: many
J: TRBJ2-2
D: TRBD2
CDR3: CASSQEGTTARELFF
DNA: TGCGCCAGCAGCCAAGAGGGGACTACGGCGAGGGAGCTGTTTTTT

V: TRBV11-2
size: -
J: TRBJ2-1
D: -
CDR3: CASSPGGPGNEQFF
DNA: TGTGCCAGCAGCCCCGGGGGGCCTGGCAATGAGCAGTTCTTC

V: TRBV27
size: many
J: TRBJ1-1
D: -
CDR3: CASSFTGQLNTEAFF
DNA: TGTGCCAGCAGTTTCACAGGGCAATTGAACACTGAAGCTTTCTTT

V: TRBV24-1
size: many
J: TRBJ1-1
D: -
CDR3: CATSADEGEAFF
DNA: TGTGCCACCAGTGCTGACGAGGGAGAAGCTTTCTTT

V: TRBV20-1
size: many
J: TRBJ1-6
D: TRBD1
CDR3: CSARDLSTGRHSPLHF
DNA: TGCAGTGCTAGAGATCTTTCGACAGGGCGGCATTCACCCCTCCACTTT

V: TRBV27
size: many
J: TRBJ1-4
D: -
CDR3: CASRKTGTTTTNEKLFF
DNA: TGTGCCAGCAGGAAAACCGGGACAACTACAACTAATGAAAAACTGTTTTTT

V: TRBV29-1
size: many
J: TRBJ1-5
D: -
CDR3: CSAQTTGQPQHF
DNA: TGCAGCGCCCAGACAACCGGGCAGCCCCAGCATTTT

V: TRBV7-2
size: many
J: TRBJ2-2
D: TRBD2
CDR3: CASSPGTSGGGGELFF
DNA: TGTGCCAGCAGCCCCGGGACTAGCGGGGGTGGCGGGGAGCTGTTTTTT

V: TRBV11-2
size: many
J: TRBJ1-6
D: TRBD1
CDR3: CASIAGTGESPLHF
DNA: TGTGCCAGCATCGCGGGGACAGGGGAGTCACCCCTCCACTTT

V: TRBV7-2
size: many
J: TRBJ2-6
D: TRBD1
CDR3: CASSFNRGTGANVLTF
DNA: TGTGCCAGCAGCTTCAACAGGGGGACAGGGGCCAACGTCCTGACTTTC

V: TRBV20-1
size: many
J: TRBJ2-7
D: -
CDR3: CSALKGDGTYEQYF
DNA: TGCAGTGCTCTCAAGGGGGACGGCACCTACGAGCAGTACTTC

V: TRBV27
size: many
J: TRBJ2-5
D: -
CDR3: CASSLSREETQYF
DNA: TGTGCCAGCAGTTTGTCCCGCGAGGAGACCCAGTACTTC

V: TRBV10-3
size: many
J: TRBJ1-5
D: -
CDR3: CAISESGDQPQHF
DNA: TGTGCCATCAGTGAGTCCGGAGACCAGCCCCAGCATTTT

V: TRBV6-2/TRBV6-3
size: many
J: TRBJ2-1
D: TRBD2
CDR3: CASSSTSGYNEQFF
DNA: TGTGCCAGCAGTTCGACTAGCGGGTACAATGAGCAGTTCTTC

V: TRBV12-5
size: many
J: TRBJ1-2
D: -
CDR3: CASGLYPGSNYGYTF
DNA: TGTGCTAGTGGTTTGTACCCAGGGTCCAACTATGGCTACACCTTC

V: TRBV23-1
size: many
J: TRBJ2-2
D: TRBD2
CDR3: CASSPMTSGGTKVPGELFF
DNA: TGCGCCAGCAGTCCTATGACTAGCGGGGGGACGAAGGTCCCCGGGGAGCTGTTTTTT

V: TRBV12-3/TRBV12-4
size: few
J: TRBJ2-3
D: -
CDR3: CASVPRGGQNTDTQYF
DNA: TGTGCCAGCGTCCCTCGAGGTGGCCAAAACACAGATACGCAGTATTTT

V: TRBV6-5
size: many
J: TRBJ1-4
D: -
CDR3: CASSRRGRSRKDEKLFF
DNA: TGTGCCAGCAGCCGTCGGGGAAGAAGTCGAAAGGATGAAAAACTGTTTTTT

V: TRBV5-1
size: many
J: TRBJ2-7
D: TRBD2
CDR3: CASSRLAGGRSVREQYF
DNA: TGCGCCAGCAGCCGACTAGCGGGGGGCCGTTCTGTTCGAGAGCAGTACTTC

V: TRBV11-1
size: many
J: TRBJ2-7
D: TRBD2
CDR3: CASSLDPSGGSSYEQYF
DNA: TGTGCCAGCAGCTTAGACCCTAGCGGGGGAAGCTCCTACGAGCAGTACTTC

V: TRBV2
size: many
J: TRBJ1-6
D: -
CDR3: CASRWRESYNSPLHF
DNA: TGTGCCAGCAGATGGAGGGAGTCCTATAATTCACCCCTCCACTTT

V: TRBV5-5
size: -
J: TRBJ1-1
D: TRBD1
CDR3: CASSFDRENTEAFF
DNA: TGTGCCAGCAGCTTCGACAGGGAGAACACTGAAGCTTTCTTT

V: TRBV2
size: many
J: TRBJ1-6
D: -
CDR3: CASTQTGNSPLHF
DNA: TGTGCCAGCACGCAAACAGGGAATTCACCCCTCCACTTT

V: TRBV6-1
size: many
J: TRBJ1-2
D: TRBD1
CDR3: CASSEAGDRGLYGYTF
DNA: TGTGCCAGCAGTGAAGCGGGGGACAGGGGGCTCTATGGCTACACCTTC

V: TRBV5-4
size: many
J: TRBJ2-1
D: -
CDR3: CASRKPLYNEQFF
DNA: TGTGCCAGCAGAAAGCCACTGTACAATGAGCAGTTCTTC

V: TRBV29-1
size: many
J: TRBJ2-5
D: -
CDR3: CSTSGETQYF
DNA: TGCAGCACCAGCGGGGAGACCCAGTACTTC